The 25 T cell receptor beta chains in this list originate from one sample, sequenced in a study of beta chain features in type 1 diabetes. TCRB transcripts that were expressed got sequenced, as all of the isolated RNA had been reverse transcribed. Some clones are missing from TCRdb's copy, which holds only in-frame ones; the method was immunoSEQ multiplex PCR. This sample yields about 370,000 clones, of which about 15% are seen a single time; more than 0.015% belongs to the top ten. Sequences were obtained from naive CD4+ T cells from blood. Every receptor here comes from a woman aged 18-29 years in good health.

This clone was seen a single time. The chain is built from TRBV18 and TRBJ1-1; 9 bases map to TRBD1. CDR3 length: 14 amino acids. Germline V gene lookup returns CDR1 KGHSH and CDR2 LQKENI. Trimming at V came to 2 bases and at J to 4 bases, leaving 2 bases not matched to a gene. CDR3 sequence: CASSPSTGGTEAFF. The CDR3 DNA reads TGTGCCAGCTCACCATCGACAGGGGGCACTGAAGCTTTCTTT.

Only a few counts were recorded for this clone. The chain recombines TRBV6-5 with TRBJ2-5; 9 bases map to TRBD2. In germline, CDR1 is MNHEY, CDR2 SVGAGI. V was clipped by 10 bases and J by 5 bases; unmatched bases: 11. This CDR3 region has 14 residues. CDR3 coding DNA: TGTGCCACTGGACCCGGCGGGAGGGAGGAGACCCAGTACTTC. Its protein product is CATGPGGREETQYF.

This clone was seen only a few times. The chain employs TRBV27 and TRBJ2-5; 10 bases fit TRBD2. Germline V lookup: CDR1 MNHEY, CDR2 SMNVEV (reference sequence). This CDR3 contains 15 residues. Unmatched junction bases numbered 4, after V lost 5 bases and J lost 1 base. The CDR3 nucleotides are TGTGCCAGCAGTCTACGGACTAGCGGCCAAGAGACCCAGTACTTC. As protein: CASSLRTSGQETQYF.

This clone has just a few counts. This chain connects TRBV14 to TRBJ1-4, with TRBD1 matching over 8 bases. The V gene's germline CDR1 is SGHDN and CDR2 FVKESK. V lost 2 bases, J lost 2 bases, and 1 base stayed unmatched. The CDR3 is made up of 15 amino acids. The CDR3 DNA follows: TGTGCCAGCAGCCAATGGACAGGGACTAATGAAAAACTGTTTTTT. Translation gives CASSQWTGTNEKLFF.

This clone showed up just a few times. DNA of the CDR3: TGCGCCAGCAGCCATCCACTCGGACTAGCGGGCTCAGATACGCAGTATTTT. Translation: CASSHPLGLAGSDTQYF. The chain uses TRBV4-3 and TRBJ2-3, with 11 bases matching TRBD2. J gave up 4 bases and V 3 bases, and 9 bases lay outside the gene matches. CDR1 LGHNA and CDR2 YSLEER come from the germline V gene. The CDR3 sequence is 17 residues long.

J is TRBJ1-4 and V is TRBV6-5; 7 nucleotides align to TRBD1. V lost 3 bases to trimming and J lost 4 bases; unmatched junction nucleotides: 5. The length of the CDR3 is 15 residues. Germline CDR1 MNHEY, CDR2 SVGAGI. Here the CDR3 DNA reads TGTGCCAGCAGTTATTCGGGACAGAGTAATGAAAAACTGTTTTTT. Protein sequence: CASSYSGQSNEKLFF.

A word on this clone: Other DNA sequences in the same sample also yield this CDR3. The rearrangement joins TRBV6-5 to TRBJ2-5; D gene ambiguous. Per the germline V gene, CDR1 is MNHEY and CDR2 is SVGAGI. V lost 0 bases, J lost 5 bases, and 4 bases lay in between. This CDR3 spans 12 amino acids. CDR3 sequence: CASSYSRETQYF. The CDR3 region has the DNA TGTGCCAGCAGTTACTCGCGCGAGACCCAGTACTTC.

This clone was picked up a small number of times. CDR3 DNA: TGTGCCAGCAGGCTGTCGTCCGATCTATACGAGCAGTACTTC. It specifies CASRLSSDLYEQYF. The genes are TRBV28 and TRBJ2-7, with D hard to call. Germline V gene data show CDR1 as MDHEN and CDR2 as SYDVKM. CDR3 length equals 14 residues. Trimming cost V 6 bases and J 4 bases, with 16 bases left between them.

The rearrangement joins TRBV28 to TRBJ2-1, with a possible D match to TRBD1 (5 bases). Trimming left V 2 bases short and J 5 bases short, with 16 bases between. This CDR3 has 16 residues. Per germline, CDR1 MDHEN and CDR2 SYDVKM. The CDR3 here is CASSLAGIPQDNEQFF. The CDR3 DNA is TGTGCCAGCAGTTTAGCAGGGATCCCCCAGGACAATGAGCAGTTCTTC.

CDR3 protein: CASSYGLAGDDEQFF. The CDR3 bases are TGCGCCAGCAGCTATGGACTAGCGGGAGACGATGAGCAGTTCTTC. The genes are TRBV5-1 and TRBJ2-1, with 13 bases fitting TRBD2. The CDR3 spans 15 residues. CDR1 is SGHRS and CDR2 is YFSETQ in the germline V gene. V lost 3 bases, J lost 8 bases, and 5 bases stayed unmatched.

The V gene is TRBV19, the J gene TRBJ1-1; 7 nucleotides agree with TRBD1. V dropped 5 bases and J dropped 4; count of bases not matched to a gene: 4. CDR3 length equals 13 residues. In germline, CDR1 is LNHDA, CDR2 SQIVND (reference sequence). In DNA, the CDR3 is TGTGCCAGTAGTGCTGACAGGGTCACTGAAGCTTTCTTT. This translates into CASSADRVTEAFF.

Only a few counts were recorded for this clone. This chain joins TRBV29-1 and TRBJ2-3; 10 nucleotides line up with TRBD1. CDR3 size: 14 residues. Per germline, CDR1 SQVTM and CDR2 ANQGSEA. Trimming at V came to 4 bases and at J to 2 bases, leaving 3 bases not matched to a gene. CDR3 sequence: CSVGGQGPTDTQYF. The CDR3 DNA is TGCAGCGTTGGGGGACAGGGGCCCACAGATACGCAGTATTTT.

J is TRBJ2-5 and V is TRBV11-2; 7 nucleotides line up with TRBD2. The junction had 15 bases not matched to a gene; V was cut back by 3 bases and J by 2 bases. CDR3 size: 18 residues. CDR1 SGHAT and CDR2 FQNNGV come from the germline V gene. Written as DNA, the CDR3 is TGTGCCAGCAGCTTCCAAGGACTAGTGGGAAACCTTCAAGAGACCCAGTACTTC. Its translation: CASSFQGLVGNLQETQYF.

This rearrangement joins TRBV18 to TRBJ2-5, with D tentatively TRBD1 (6 bases). The germline V gene encodes CDR1 KGHSH and CDR2 LQKENI. There are 16 residues in the CDR3. The V and J ends lost 8 bases and 4 bases respectively, with 23 bases between them. DNA for the CDR3: TGTGCCAGCCGGCGTCAGGGGATCGTATCAGGAGAGACCCAGTACTTC. Protein: CASRRQGIVSGETQYF.

This sequence joins TRBV11-1 and TRBJ2-3; 9 nucleotides agree with TRBD2. The CDR3 sequence is 13 residues long. Germline loops: CDR1 SGHAT, CDR2 FQDESV (reference sequence). The V gene end was trimmed by 5 bases and the J gene end by 3 bases; junction bases not matched to a gene: 0. The CDR3 nucleotides read TGTGCCAGCAGCGGACTAGCGACAGATACGCAGTATTTT. This translates into CASSGLATDTQYF.

This chain links TRBV5-1 with TRBJ2-1; the match to TRBD2 covers 7 bases. The CDR3 has 18 amino acids. V dropped 6 bases and J dropped 0; count of bases not matched to a gene: 15. Germline V CDR1 and CDR2: SGHRS, YFSETQ. This chain's CDR3 is CASTRGDRPGGSYNEQFF. DNA for the CDR3: TGCGCCAGCACCCGGGGGGACCGCCCGGGTGGCTCCTACAATGAGCAGTTCTTC.

The chain recombines TRBV25-1 with TRBJ1-1, with 8 bases that match TRBD1. The J segment lost 5 bases and the V segment lost 4 bases, leaving 18 bases of the junction unmatched. The CDR3 has 18 amino acids. Germline CDR1 and CDR2: MGHDK and SYGVNS. The CDR3 reads CASSGGTGWGQWRTEAFF. The CDR3 DNA sequence: TGTGCCAGCAGTGGAGGGACAGGATGGGGGCAATGGAGGACTGAAGCTTTCTTT.

V gene TRBV7-9 combines with J gene TRBJ2-7; possibly TRBD2 for D (6 bases). V lost 5 bases and J 1 base, leaving 15 bases between the germline ends. There are 15 residues in the CDR3. Germline V gene sequence: CDR1 SEHNR, CDR2 FQNEAQ (reference sequence). The CDR3 sequence: CASSLRDGPSYEQYF. In DNA form, the CDR3 reads TGTGCCAGCAGCCTGCGGGACGGACCGTCCTACGAGCAGTACTTC.

A few counts support this clone. The chain links TRBV30 to TRBJ2-7, with TRBD2 as a possible D gene (6 bases). The CDR3 consists of 13 residues. The V end was cut by 1 base, the J end by 3 bases, with 10 bases between. The germline V gene encodes CDR1 GTSNPN and CDR2 SVGIG (reference sequence). Here the CDR3 DNA reads TGTGCCTGGAGTGAAGATAGCGGCTACGAGCAGTACTTC. Protein product: CAWSEDSGYEQYF.

This clone was detected only a few times. The chain employs TRBV10-1 and TRBJ2-5, with 8 bases fitting TRBD2. Per the germline V gene, CDR1 is WNHNN and CDR2 is SYGVQD (reference sequence). The junction had 4 bases not matched to a gene; V was cut back by 0 bases and J by 1 base. CDR3 length: 16 amino acids. The CDR3 is CASSESTGRAQETQYF. CDR3 DNA: TGCGCCAGCAGTGAGTCGACCGGGAGGGCCCAAGAGACCCAGTACTTC.

There are a few counts of this clone. The V and J genes are TRBV7-2 and TRBJ2-1; 11 nucleotides match TRBD2. V trimming: 3 bases; J trimming: 7 bases; junction bases outside the gene matches: 5. The CDR3 totals 15 residues. CDR1 SGHTA and CDR2 FQGNSA come from the germline V gene. CDR3 in DNA: TGTGCCAGCAGCTTCTGGCTAGCGGGAGGAAATGAGCAGTTCTTC. This codes for CASSFWLAGGNEQFF.

The rearrangement links TRBV6-1 to TRBJ1-5, with a tentative D call TRBD1 (5 bases). The germline V gene encodes CDR1 MNHNS and CDR2 SASEGT. The V end was cut by 1 base, the J end by 14 bases, with 18 bases between. This CDR3 contains 14 residues. CDR3 DNA: TGTGCCAGCAGTGAAGGAAATTTGGCGCAGGACAAGCATTTT. Its protein product is CASSEGNLAQDKHF.

This clone was counted a few times. V is TRBV5-1 and J is TRBJ2-2, with TRBD1 matching 7 bases. Germline V lookup: CDR1 SGHRS, CDR2 YFSETQ. The CDR3 loop spans 15 amino acids. The ends lost 3 bases at V and 4 bases at J; junction bases unmatched: 6. DNA for the CDR3: TGCGCCAGCAGCTATCGACAGGGCGCCACCGGGGAGCTGTTTTTT. Encoded protein: CASSYRQGATGELFF.

This clone was recorded a few times. V and J are TRBV18 and TRBJ2-7; a possible D gene is TRBD2 (6 bases). Between the trimmed V and J ends, which lost 6 bases and 5 bases, there was a span of 8 bases. Per germline, CDR1 KGHSH and CDR2 LQKENI. This CDR3 is built from 11 residues. The CDR3 bases are TGTGCCAGCTCCCGGGAGAACGAGCAGTACTTC. It is translated as CASSRENEQYF.

This clone turned up a few times. The gene calls are TRBV5-1 and TRBJ2-7; TRBD2 aligns across 11 bases. Per the germline V gene, CDR1 is SGHRS and CDR2 is YFSETQ. The CDR3 extends over 16 amino acids. The ends lost 2 bases at V and 0 bases at J; junction bases unmatched: 4. This chain's CDR3 is CASSFYTSGSSYEQYF. The CDR3 DNA is TGCGCCAGCAGCTTTTATACTAGCGGGAGCTCCTACGAGCAGTACTTC.